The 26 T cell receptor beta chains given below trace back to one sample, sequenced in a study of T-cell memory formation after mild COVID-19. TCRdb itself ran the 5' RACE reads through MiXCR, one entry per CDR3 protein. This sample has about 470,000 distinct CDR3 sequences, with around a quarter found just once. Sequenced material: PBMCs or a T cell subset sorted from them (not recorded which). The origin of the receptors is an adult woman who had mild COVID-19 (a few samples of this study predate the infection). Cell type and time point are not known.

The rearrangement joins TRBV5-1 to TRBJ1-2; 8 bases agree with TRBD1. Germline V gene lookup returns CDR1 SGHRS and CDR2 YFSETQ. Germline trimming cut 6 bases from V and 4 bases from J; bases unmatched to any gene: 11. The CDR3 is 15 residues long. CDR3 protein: CASKAAGQGGYGYTF. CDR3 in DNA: TGCGCCAGCAAGGCCGCCGGACAGGGTGGCTATGGCTACACCTTC.

The CDR3 DNA reads TGTGCCAGCAGCTTAGCGTCCGGTTATCCCTACAATGAGCAGTTCTTC. Residues: CASSLASGYPYNEQFF. V gene TRBV7-9 combines with J gene TRBJ2-1, with D unresolved. Per the germline V gene, CDR1 is SEHNR and CDR2 is FQNEAQ (reference sequence). The CDR3 consists of 16 residues. V lost 0 bases and J 2 bases, leaving 11 bases between the germline ends.

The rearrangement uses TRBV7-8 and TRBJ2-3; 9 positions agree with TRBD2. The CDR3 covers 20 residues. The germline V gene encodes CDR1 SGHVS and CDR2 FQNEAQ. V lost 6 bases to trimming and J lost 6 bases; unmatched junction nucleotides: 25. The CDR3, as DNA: TGTGCCAGCAGTCCCCTCATCCGTGTGAGTCTAGCGGGGTCGCCGGATACGCAGTATTTT. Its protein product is CASSPLIRVSLAGSPDTQYF.

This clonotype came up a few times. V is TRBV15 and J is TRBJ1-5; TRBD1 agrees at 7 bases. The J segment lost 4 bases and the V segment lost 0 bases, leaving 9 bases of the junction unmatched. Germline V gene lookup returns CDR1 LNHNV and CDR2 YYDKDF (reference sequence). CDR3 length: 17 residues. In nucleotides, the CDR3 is TGTGCCACCAGCAGAGATTTTAGCGGGACAGATAATCAGCCCCAGCATTTT. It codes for CATSRDFSGTDNQPQHF. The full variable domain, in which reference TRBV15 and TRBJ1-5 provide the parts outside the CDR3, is DAMVIQNPRYQVTQFGKPVTLSCSQTLNHNVMYWYQQKSSQAPKLLFHYYDKDFNNEADTPDNFQSRRPNTSFCFLDIRSPGLGDTAMYLCATSRDFSGTDNQPQHFGDGTRLSIL.

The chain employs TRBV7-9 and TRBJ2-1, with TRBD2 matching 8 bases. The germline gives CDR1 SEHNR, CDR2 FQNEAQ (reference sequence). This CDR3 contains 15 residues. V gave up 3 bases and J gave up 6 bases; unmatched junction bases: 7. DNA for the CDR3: TGTGCCAGCAGCTTGGTCGGGAGGGGTTCCAATGAGCAGTTCTTC. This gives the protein CASSLVGRGSNEQFF. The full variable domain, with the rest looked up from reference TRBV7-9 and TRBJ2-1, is DTGVSQNPRHKITKRGQNVTFRCDPISEHNRLYWYRQTLGQGPEFLTYFQNEAQLEKSRLLSDRFSAERPKGSFSTLEIQRTEQGDSAMYLCASSLVGRGSNEQFFGPGTRLTVL.

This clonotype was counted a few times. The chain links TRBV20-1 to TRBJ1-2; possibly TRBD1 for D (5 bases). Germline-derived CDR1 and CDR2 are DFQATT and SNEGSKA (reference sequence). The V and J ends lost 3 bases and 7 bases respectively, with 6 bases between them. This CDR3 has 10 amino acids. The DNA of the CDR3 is TGCAGTGCTAGGCAGGGTGGCTACACCTTC. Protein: CSARQGGYTF.

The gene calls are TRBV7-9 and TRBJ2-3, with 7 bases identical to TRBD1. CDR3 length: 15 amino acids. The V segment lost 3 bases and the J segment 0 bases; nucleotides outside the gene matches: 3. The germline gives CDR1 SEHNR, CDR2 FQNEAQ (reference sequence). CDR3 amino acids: CASSFRDRSTDTQYF. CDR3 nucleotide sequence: TGTGCCAGCAGCTTTAGGGACAGAAGCACAGATACGCAGTATTTT. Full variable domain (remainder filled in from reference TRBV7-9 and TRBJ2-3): DTGVSQNPRHKITKRGQNVTFRCDPISEHNRLYWYRQTLGQGPEFLTYFQNEAQLEKSRLLSDRFSAERPKGSFSTLEIQRTEQGDSAMYLCASSFRDRSTDTQYFGPGTRLTVL.

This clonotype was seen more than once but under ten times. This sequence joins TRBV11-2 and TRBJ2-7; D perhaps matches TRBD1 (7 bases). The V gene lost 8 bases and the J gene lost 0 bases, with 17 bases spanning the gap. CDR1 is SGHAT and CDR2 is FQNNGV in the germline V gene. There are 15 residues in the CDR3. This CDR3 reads CASPPQGGPSYEQYF. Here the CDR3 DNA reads TGTGCCAGCCCGCCCCAGGGGGGCCCCTCCTACGAGCAGTACTTC.

This CDR3 reads CATSDPGLARSGELFF. As DNA, the CDR3 is TGTGCCACCAGTGATCCAGGACTAGCAAGGTCCGGGGAGCTGTTTTTT. The rearrangement links TRBV24-1 to TRBJ2-2; 8 bases map to TRBD2. CDR3 length: 16 amino acids. The junction had 8 bases not matched to a gene; V was cut back by 3 bases and J by 6 bases. CDR1 KGHDR and CDR2 SFDVKD come from the germline V gene.

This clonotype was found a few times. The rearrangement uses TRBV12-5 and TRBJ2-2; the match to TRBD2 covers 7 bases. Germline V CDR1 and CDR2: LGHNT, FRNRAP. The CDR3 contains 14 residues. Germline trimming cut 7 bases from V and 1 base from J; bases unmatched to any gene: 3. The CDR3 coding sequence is TGTGCTAGTGCACTAGCGATGAACACCGGGGAGCTGTTTTTT. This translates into CASALAMNTGELFF. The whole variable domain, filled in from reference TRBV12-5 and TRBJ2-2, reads DARVTQTPRHKVTEMGQEVTMRCQPILGHNTVFWYRQTMMQGLELLAYFRNRAPLDDSGMPKDRFSAEMPDATLATLKIQPSEPRDSAVYFCASALAMNTGELFFGEGSRLTVL.

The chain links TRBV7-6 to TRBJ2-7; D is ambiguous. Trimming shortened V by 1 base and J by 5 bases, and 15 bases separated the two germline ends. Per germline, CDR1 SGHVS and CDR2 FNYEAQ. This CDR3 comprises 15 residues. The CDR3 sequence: CASSLEPQDLHEQYF. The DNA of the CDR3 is TGTGCCAGCAGCTTAGAGCCCCAGGACCTTCACGAGCAGTACTTC.

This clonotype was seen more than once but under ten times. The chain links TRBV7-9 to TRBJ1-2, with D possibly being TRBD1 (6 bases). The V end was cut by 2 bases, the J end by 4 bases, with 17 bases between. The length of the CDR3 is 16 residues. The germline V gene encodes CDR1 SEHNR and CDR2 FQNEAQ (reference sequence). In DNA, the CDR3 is TGTGCCAGCAGCTTACAACAGGGCTTTTCTACCTATGGCTACACCTTC. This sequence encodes CASSLQQGFSTYGYTF.

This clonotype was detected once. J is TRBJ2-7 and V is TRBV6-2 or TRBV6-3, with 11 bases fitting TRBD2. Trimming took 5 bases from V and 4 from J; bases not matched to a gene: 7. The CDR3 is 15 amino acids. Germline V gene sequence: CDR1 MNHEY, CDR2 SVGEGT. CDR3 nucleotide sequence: TGTGCCAGCAGTGAAATAGCGGGAGGGAGATACGAGCAGTACTTC. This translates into CASSEIAGGRYEQYF.

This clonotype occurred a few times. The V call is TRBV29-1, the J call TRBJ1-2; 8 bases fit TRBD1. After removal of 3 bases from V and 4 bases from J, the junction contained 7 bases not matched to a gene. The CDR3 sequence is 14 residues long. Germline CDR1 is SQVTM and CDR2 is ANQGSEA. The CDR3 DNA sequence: TGCAGCGTTGACGGACAGGGTGAATCCTATGGCTACACCTTC. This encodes CSVDGQGESYGYTF.

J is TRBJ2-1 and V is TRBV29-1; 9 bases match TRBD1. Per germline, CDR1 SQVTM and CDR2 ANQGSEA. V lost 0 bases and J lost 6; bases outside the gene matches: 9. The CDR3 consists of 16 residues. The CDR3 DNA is TGCAGCGTTGAAGACCCCGGGACAGGGATTGGCAATGAGCAGTTCTTC. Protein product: CSVEDPGTGIGNEQFF.

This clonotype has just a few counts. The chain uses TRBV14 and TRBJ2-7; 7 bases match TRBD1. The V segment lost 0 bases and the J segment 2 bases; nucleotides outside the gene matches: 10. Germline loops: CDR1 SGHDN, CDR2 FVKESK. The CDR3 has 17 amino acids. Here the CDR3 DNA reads TGTGCCAGCAGCCAAGAGATTATAGGGACAGCACCCTACGAGCAGTACTTC. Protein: CASSQEIIGTAPYEQYF.

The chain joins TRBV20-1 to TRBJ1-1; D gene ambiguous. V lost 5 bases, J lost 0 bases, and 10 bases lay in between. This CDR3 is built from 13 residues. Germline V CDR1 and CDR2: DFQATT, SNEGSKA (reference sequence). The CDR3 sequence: CSAGAGMNTEAFF. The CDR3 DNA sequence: TGCAGTGCTGGCGCCGGAATGAACACTGAAGCTTTCTTT.

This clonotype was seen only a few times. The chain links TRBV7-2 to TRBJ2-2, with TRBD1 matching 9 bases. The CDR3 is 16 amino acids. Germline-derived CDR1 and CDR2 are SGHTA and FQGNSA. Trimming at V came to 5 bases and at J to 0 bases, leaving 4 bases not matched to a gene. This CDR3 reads CASSPRQGANTGELFF. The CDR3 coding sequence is TGTGCCAGCAGCCCTCGACAGGGGGCGAACACCGGGGAGCTGTTTTTT.

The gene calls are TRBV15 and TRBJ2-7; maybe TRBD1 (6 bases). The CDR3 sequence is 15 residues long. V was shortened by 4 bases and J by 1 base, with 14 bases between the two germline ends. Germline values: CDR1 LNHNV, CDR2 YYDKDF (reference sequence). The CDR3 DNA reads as TGTGCCACCAGCATAGGGACATCCGAGTCCTACGAGCAGTACTTC. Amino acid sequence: CATSIGTSESYEQYF.

The CDR3 region has the DNA TGCGCCAGCAGCCCCTCGGCAGGGTGGGACTATGGCTACACCTTC. It translates to CASSPSAGWDYGYTF. The V and J genes are TRBV4-1 and TRBJ1-2, with D possibly being TRBD1 (5 bases). The CDR3 runs to 15 residues. Trimming left V 4 bases short and J 3 bases short, with 15 bases between. Germline CDR1 and CDR2: MGHRA and YSYEKL.

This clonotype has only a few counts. CDR3 residues: CASSRESQETQYF. The CDR3 DNA reads as TGTGCCAGCAGCCGCGAGTCGCAAGAGACCCAGTACTTC. This chain links TRBV6-5 with TRBJ2-5; D gene uncertain. CDR3 length: 13 amino acids. Germline assignment: CDR1 MNHEY and CDR2 SVGAGI. V lost 6 bases and J 2 bases, leaving 10 bases between the germline ends.

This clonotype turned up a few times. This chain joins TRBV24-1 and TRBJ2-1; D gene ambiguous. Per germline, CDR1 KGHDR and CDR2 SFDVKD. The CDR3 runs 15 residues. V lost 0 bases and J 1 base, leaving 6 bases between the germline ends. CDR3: CATSDLELSYNEQFF. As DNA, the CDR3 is TGTGCCACCAGTGATTTGGAATTATCCTACAATGAGCAGTTCTTC.

The CDR3 protein is CASSLLGAPGQPQHF. DNA of the CDR3: TGCGCCAGCAGCTTATTGGGGGCCCCTGGGCAGCCCCAGCATTTT. The chain is built from TRBV5-1 and TRBJ1-5; D is possibly TRBD1 (6 bases). CDR3 length: 15 residues. CDR1 is SGHRS and CDR2 is YFSETQ in the germline V gene. The germline V and J ends were trimmed by 2 bases and 7 bases, with 16 bases remaining between them. Looking up the rest from reference TRBV5-1 and TRBJ1-5 gives the full variable domain: KAGVTQTPRYLIKTRGQQVTLSCSPISGHRSVSWYQQTPGQGLQFLFEYFSETQRNKGNFPGRFSGRQFSNSRSEMNVSTLELGDSALYLCASSLLGAPGQPQHFGDGTRLSIL.

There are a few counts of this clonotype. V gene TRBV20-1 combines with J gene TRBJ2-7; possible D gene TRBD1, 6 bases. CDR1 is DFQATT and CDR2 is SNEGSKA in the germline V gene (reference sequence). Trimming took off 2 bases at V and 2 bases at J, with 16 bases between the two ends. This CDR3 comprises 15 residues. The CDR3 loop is CSARPWTAITYEQYF. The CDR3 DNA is TGCAGTGCTAGACCATGGACAGCGATTACCTACGAGCAGTACTTC.

This CDR3 is CSAGTGDGTDTQYF. Written as DNA, the CDR3 is TGCAGTGCCGGAACAGGGGATGGCACAGATACGCAGTATTTT. The chain has TRBV20-1 and TRBJ2-3; TRBD1 agrees at 7 bases. The J segment lost 1 base and the V segment lost 6 bases, leaving 7 bases of the junction unmatched. CDR1 is DFQATT, CDR2 SNEGSKA, per germline (reference sequence). This CDR3 comprises 14 residues.

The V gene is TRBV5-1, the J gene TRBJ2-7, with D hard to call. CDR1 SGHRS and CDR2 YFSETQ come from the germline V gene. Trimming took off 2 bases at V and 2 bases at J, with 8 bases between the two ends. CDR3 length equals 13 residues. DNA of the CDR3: TGCGCCAGCAGCTTTGCGGAAACCTACGAGCAGTACTTC. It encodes CASSFAETYEQYF.